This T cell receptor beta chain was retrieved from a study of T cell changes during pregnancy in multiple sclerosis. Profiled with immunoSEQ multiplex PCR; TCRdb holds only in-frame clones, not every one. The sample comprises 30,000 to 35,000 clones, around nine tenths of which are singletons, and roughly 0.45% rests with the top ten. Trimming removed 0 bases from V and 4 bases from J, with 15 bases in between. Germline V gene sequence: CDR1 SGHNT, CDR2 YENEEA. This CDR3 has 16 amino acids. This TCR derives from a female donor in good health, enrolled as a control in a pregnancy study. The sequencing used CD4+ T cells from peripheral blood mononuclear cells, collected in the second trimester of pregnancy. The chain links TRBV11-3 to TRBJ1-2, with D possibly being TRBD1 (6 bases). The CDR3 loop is CASSLDGGAAPYGYTF. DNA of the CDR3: TGTGCCAGCAGCTTAGATGGGGGGGCTGCCCCCTATGGCTACACCTTC.